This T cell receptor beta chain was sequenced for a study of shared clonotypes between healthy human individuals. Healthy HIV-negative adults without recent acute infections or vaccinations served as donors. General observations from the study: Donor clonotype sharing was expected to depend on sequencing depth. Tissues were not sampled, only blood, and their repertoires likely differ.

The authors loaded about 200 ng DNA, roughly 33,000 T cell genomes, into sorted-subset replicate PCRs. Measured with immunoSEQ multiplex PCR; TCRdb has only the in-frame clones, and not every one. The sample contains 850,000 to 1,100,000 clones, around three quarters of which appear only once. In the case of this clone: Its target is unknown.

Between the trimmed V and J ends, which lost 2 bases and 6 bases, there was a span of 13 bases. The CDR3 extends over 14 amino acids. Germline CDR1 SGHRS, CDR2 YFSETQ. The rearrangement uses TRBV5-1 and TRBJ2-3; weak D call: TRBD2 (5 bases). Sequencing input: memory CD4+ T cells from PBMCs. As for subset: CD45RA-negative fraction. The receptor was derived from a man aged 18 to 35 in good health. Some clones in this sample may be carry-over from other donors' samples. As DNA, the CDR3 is TGCGCCAGCAGCTTCGTACTAGGAACGGATACGCAGTATTTT. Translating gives CASSFVLGTDTQYF.